The rows below give T cell receptor beta chains drawn from one sample of a study of cytomegalovirus exposure and HLA in healthy donors. Method: immunoSEQ multiplex PCR; TCRdb's copy keeps in-frame clones and lacks some. The data show 200,000 or so clones, 70% to 90% seen once. Sequences were obtained from PBMCs. The receptors were sampled from a human donor in good health. Each CDR3 is given without its conserved first and last residue.

v_gene	len	j_gene	CDR3aa
TRBV5-6	12	TRBJ1-1	ASSLVGSRGEAF
TRBV7-9	15	TRBJ2-1	ASSSPSGTKSYNEQF
TRBV27	11	TRBJ2-5	ASRGQLQETQY
TRBV7-7	12	TRBJ2-5	ASSLGAGAETQY
TRBV30	10	TRBJ2-1	AWGVDFRHEF
TRBV2	11	TRBJ2-3	ASSEEIADTQY
TRBV27	13	TRBJ2-3	ASSPWTEGTDTQY
TRBV6-1	14	TRBJ2-4	ASSEFLGGAKNIQY
TRBV13	13	TRBJ2-1	ASSETRSPFNEQF
TRBV6-1	14	TRBJ2-7	ASSDGPTGISYEQY
TRBV19	10	TRBJ2-7	ATGTASYEQY
TRBV25-1	12	TRBJ2-1	ASSNRGPGNEQF
TRBV6-5	13	TRBJ2-1	ASSPGTRSYNEQF
TRBV2	15	TRBJ2-3	ASSEAIGDSSTDTQY
TRBV5-5	10	TRBJ2-7	ASAGRNFKQY
TRBV7-3	13	TRBJ2-2	ASSLIQGATGELF
TRBV6-5	13	TRBJ2-7	ASSSGLAGGYGQY